These 27 T cell receptor beta chains share one sample of origin, sequenced in a study of CD8 T cells in Susac syndrome. The authors reverse transcribed roughly 0.5 to 1 ug RNA with random hexamers. MiXCR, run by TCRdb on the immunoSEQ multiplex PCR reads, gives a single entry per CDR3 protein. The sample has some 400,000 distinct CDR3 sequences, approximately 85% seen once. Material: CD8+ T cells from PBMCs. All receptors come from a human donor with multiple sclerosis.

The CDR3 region has the DNA TGTGCCAGCAGCTTGGGACTAGTAGAGAACAATGAGCAGTTCTTC. Protein sequence: CASSLGLVENNEQFF. V usage is TRBV7-3 and J usage is TRBJ2-1; 8 nucleotides line up with TRBD2. J gave up 5 bases and V 3 bases, and 6 bases lay outside the gene matches. CDR3 length: 15 residues. From germline, CDR1 is SGHTA and CDR2 FQGTGA.

The rearrangement uses TRBV6-5 and TRBJ1-4, with D maybe TRBD1 (6 bases). The CDR3 spans 15 residues. Germline V gene data show CDR1 as MNHEY and CDR2 as SVGAGI. Trimming cost V 2 bases and J 4 bases, with 11 bases left between them. Here the CDR3 reads CASSYTDSFNEKLFF. The CDR3 DNA is TGTGCCAGCAGTTACACGGACAGCTTTAATGAAAAACTGTTTTTT.

The chain combines TRBV6-5 with TRBJ2-2; possibly TRBD1 for D (5 bases). In germline, CDR1 is MNHEY, CDR2 SVGAGI. The CDR3 length is 15 residues. V gave up 0 bases and J gave up 5 bases, with 10 bases separating them. DNA for the CDR3: TGTGCCAGCAGTTACTCAACAGGTCGGACCGGGGAGCTGTTTTTT. It encodes CASSYSTGRTGELFF.

The chain employs TRBV20-1 and TRBJ2-1; possible D gene TRBD1, 6 bases. CDR1 is DFQATT, CDR2 SNEGSKA, per germline (reference sequence). The CDR3 runs to 14 residues. V was pared by 6 bases and J by 2 bases, with 14 bases between. In DNA form, the CDR3 reads TGCAGTGCCCTGGACAGCACCCCCTACAATGAGCAGTTCTTC. The encoded protein is CSALDSTPYNEQFF.

Comments on this clonotype: Germline is not matched at one junction end, which may reflect a read error. This rearrangement joins TRBV7-4 to TRBJ1-2; D is uncertain. CDR1 is SGHVT and CDR2 is SQSDAQ in the germline V gene. The length of the CDR3 is 19 residues. Here the CDR3 reads CASSLVPSRGQDSSYGYTF. In DNA, the CDR3 is TGTGCCAGCAGCTTAGTACCCTCCCGTGGGCAGGATTCCTCTTACGGCTACACTTTC.

In this sample, this clonotype turned up once. The V call is TRBV27, the J call TRBJ1-2; a possible D gene is TRBD1 (5 bases). The CDR3 totals 13 residues. The V gene's germline CDR1 is MNHEY and CDR2 SMNVEV (reference sequence). Trimming took off 4 bases at V and 5 bases at J, with 11 bases between the two ends. The CDR3 loop is CASSSGTPYGYTF. In DNA form, the CDR3 reads TGTGCCAGCAGTTCCGGGACGCCGTATGGCTACACCTTC.

This clonotype was seen a few times. The J gene is TRBJ1-2, the V gene TRBV6-5, with D perhaps matching TRBD1 (6 bases). V lost 5 bases and J lost 6, with 13 bases in between. Germline lookup yields CDR1 MNHEY and CDR2 SVGAGI. The CDR3 is made up of 13 amino acids. CDR3 sequence (DNA): TGTGCCAGCAGTCCGCAGGGGTCGAATGGCTACACCTTC. It translates to CASSPQGSNGYTF.

This chain uses TRBV9 with TRBJ2-2; no reliable D call. Germline V gives CDR1 SGDLS, CDR2 YYNGEE. The CDR3 covers 14 residues. V lost 3 bases to trimming and J lost 0 bases, with 6 bases between them. The DNA of the CDR3 is TGTGCCAGCAGCGATTCAACGAACACCGGGGAGCTGTTTTTT. Residues: CASSDSTNTGELFF. Looking up the rest from reference TRBV9 and TRBJ2-2 gives the full variable domain: DSGVTQTPKHLITATGQRVTLRCSPRSGDLSVYWYQQSLDQGLQFLIQYYNGEERAKGNILERFSAQQFPDLHSELNLSSLELGDSALYFCASSDSTNTGELFFGEGSRLTVL.

The chain couples TRBV4-1 to TRBJ1-3; possibly TRBD1 for D (5 bases). This CDR3 contains 15 residues. V was shortened by 8 bases and J by 1 base, with 15 bases between the two germline ends. Germline V CDR1 and CDR2: MGHRA, YSYEKL. The CDR3 DNA is TGCGCCAGCGGACTGGACAAGGGGTCTGGAAACACCATATATTTT. This sequence encodes CASGLDKGSGNTIYF.

This clonotype was observed a handful of times. The chain combines TRBV6-1 with TRBJ2-3; the D gene is possibly TRBD2 (7 bases). Germline V lookup: CDR1 MNHNS, CDR2 SASEGT. CDR3 length equals 14 residues. Between the trimmed V and J ends, which lost 6 bases and 3 bases, there was a span of 13 bases. DNA of the CDR3: TGTGCCAGCAGACCGGGGAGGGGGACAGATACGCAGTATTTT. This translates into CASRPGRGTDTQYF.

This chain joins TRBV2 and TRBJ2-2; D is possibly TRBD1 or TRBD2 (5 bases each). The CDR3 consists of 15 residues. Germline loops: CDR1 SNHLY, CDR2 FYNNEI. Trimming removed 7 bases at V and 4 bases at J, with 16 bases between. The DNA of the CDR3 is TGTGCCAGCAAAAACCGGGACCGCACCACCGGGGAGCTGTTTTTT. This gives the protein CASKNRDRTTGELFF.

The rearrangement uses TRBV7-6 and TRBJ1-3; TRBD1 matches at 8 bases. V lost 1 base to trimming and J lost 0 bases; unmatched junction nucleotides: 8. The germline V gene has CDR1 SGHVS and CDR2 FNYEAQ. The CDR3 loop spans 18 amino acids. The CDR3 sequence is CASSLGWAGGPSGNTIYF. The CDR3 bases are TGTGCCAGCAGCTTAGGCTGGGCAGGGGGCCCCTCTGGAAACACCATATATTTT.

In the case of this clonotype: Its ends do not fully match the called genes, so a read error is possible. The chain links TRBV4-1 to TRBJ2-7, with 10 positions matching TRBD2. Germline CDR1 MGHRA, CDR2 YSYEKL. The CDR3 is 15 residues long. In DNA form, the CDR3 reads TGTGCCAGCAGCCAAGATGGCCTAGCGGGAGTCGAGCAGTACTTC. This encodes CASSQDGLAGVEQYF.

V gene TRBV28 combines with J gene TRBJ2-5; a weak D match, TRBD2 (6 bases). Germline CDR1 is MDHEN and CDR2 is SYDVKM. Deletions cut 3 bases from V and 4 bases from J, with 15 bases between. The CDR3 consists of 15 residues. CDR3 protein: CASSFTGSGGETQYF. The DNA for the CDR3 is TGTGCCAGCAGTTTTACCGGGTCCGGGGGAGAGACCCAGTACTTC.

This clonotype has just one count. This chain joins TRBV5-1 and TRBJ2-4; unclear D gene. Trimming cost V 0 bases and J 8 bases, with 9 bases left between them. Germline CDR1 is SGHRS and CDR2 is YFSETQ. This CDR3 has 13 amino acids. This chain's CDR3 is CASSLDQKDIQYF. CDR3 DNA sequence: TGCGCCAGCAGCTTGGACCAGAAGGACATTCAGTACTTC.

V usage is TRBV5-1 and J usage is TRBJ1-2; no definite D call. Germline assignment: CDR1 SGHRS and CDR2 YFSETQ. This CDR3 is built from 11 residues. Deletions cut 6 bases from V and 7 bases from J, with 10 bases between. CDR3 nucleotides: TGCGCCAGCACGGCAGATGGTGGCTACACCTTC. It translates to CASTADGGYTF. Drawing the rest from reference TRBV5-1 and TRBJ1-2, the complete variable domain is KAGVTQTPRYLIKTRGQQVTLSCSPISGHRSVSWYQQTPGQGLQFLFEYFSETQRNKGNFPGRFSGRQFSNSRSEMNVSTLELGDSALYLCASTADGGYTFGSGTRLTVV.

The V gene is TRBV13, the J gene TRBJ1-1; 7 bases agree with TRBD1. The germline V gene encodes CDR1 PRHDT and CDR2 FYEKMQ (reference sequence). The CDR3 contains 13 residues. The V and J ends lost 4 bases and 7 bases, in that order; junction bases with no gene match: 6. The CDR3 spells CASSSGQAVEAFF. CDR3 in DNA: TGTGCCAGCAGCTCCGGACAGGCGGTTGAAGCTTTCTTT.

This clonotype was detected once. The chain joins TRBV11-2 to TRBJ2-7, with 10 bases matching TRBD2. J was trimmed by 0 bases and V by 6 bases; bases with no gene match: 11. Looked up from germline, CDR1 is SGHAT and CDR2 is FQNNGV. The CDR3 has 17 residues. The CDR3 region is CASSPYRAGGSSYEQYF. In DNA, the CDR3 is TGTGCCAGCAGTCCGTACCGAGCGGGAGGGAGCTCCTACGAGCAGTACTTC.

The chain combines TRBV2 with TRBJ2-3, with TRBD2 identical over 13 bases. The junction had 3 bases not matched to a gene; V was cut back by 2 bases and J by 1 base. The CDR3 is 17 residues long. CDR1 is SNHLY, CDR2 FYNNEI, per germline. CDR3 sequence (DNA): TGTGCCAGCAGTGAATATGGACTAGCGGGGGGCACAGATACGCAGTATTTT. Protein sequence: CASSEYGLAGGTDTQYF.

Notes on this clonotype: An end of the junction does not agree with germline; a read error may underlie this. This chain links TRBV4-1 with TRBJ1-1; D remains unclear. Germline V gives CDR1 MGHRA, CDR2 YSYEKL. This CDR3 is built from 14 residues. The CDR3, as DNA: TGCGCCAGCAGCCAAAGAGGAGGGAACACTGAAGTTTTCTTT. It specifies CASSQRGGNTEVFF.

The chain links TRBV6-5 to TRBJ1-2; TRBD1 might be the D (5 bases). The length of the CDR3 is 15 residues. Germline-derived CDR1 and CDR2 are MNHEY and SVGAGI. V shed 0 bases and J shed 6 bases, with 14 bases lying between them. The CDR3 region is CASSYSSAGFDGYTF. CDR3 nucleotide sequence: TGTGCCAGCAGTTACTCGTCTGCAGGGTTTGATGGCTACACCTTC.

The rearrangement uses TRBV4-1 and TRBJ2-2; the D is unclear. This CDR3 contains 18 residues. Germline V lookup: CDR1 MGHRA, CDR2 YSYEKL. The V end lost 3 bases, the J end lost 3 bases, and 20 bases lay between the germline ends. CDR3: CASSHIGVTLSYTGELFF. The CDR3 DNA reads as TGCGCCAGCAGCCATATAGGCGTAACATTATCTTACACCGGGGAGCTGTTTTTT.

The chain recombines TRBV28 with TRBJ2-3, with D tentatively TRBD2 (5 bases). Germline-derived CDR1 and CDR2 are MDHEN and SYDVKM. Trimming cost V 2 bases and J 1 base, with 13 bases left between them. This CDR3 region has 16 residues. The CDR3 region has the DNA TGTGCCAGCAGTTTAATGGCCGAGGGAGGCACAGATACGCAGTATTTT. Encoded protein: CASSLMAEGGTDTQYF.

This sequence joins TRBV3-1 and TRBJ1-1, with TRBD1 matching 8 bases. Germline V gene sequence: CDR1 LGHDT, CDR2 YNNKEL (reference sequence). The CDR3 loop spans 15 amino acids. V trimming: 1 base; J trimming: 4 bases; junction bases outside the gene matches: 5. The chain's CDR3 is CASSQGDTGGTEAFF. DNA for the CDR3: TGTGCCAGCAGCCAAGGAGATACAGGGGGCACTGAAGCTTTCTTT.

V and J are TRBV5-1 and TRBJ2-1; the D gene is possibly TRBD1 (5 bases). Looked up from germline, CDR1 is SGHRS and CDR2 is YFSETQ. V lost 6 bases and J 6 bases, leaving 16 bases between the germline ends. This CDR3 has 14 residues. In DNA form, the CDR3 reads TGCGCCAGCACCTCCCAAGGGGCGGCCAATGAGCAGTTCTTC. Translated: CASTSQGAANEQFF.

The chain recombines TRBV27 with TRBJ2-7, with TRBD1 identical over 10 bases. Germline loops: CDR1 MNHEY, CDR2 SMNVEV (reference sequence). Unmatched junction bases numbered 8, after V lost 3 bases and J lost 3 bases. The CDR3 has 16 residues. The CDR3, as DNA: TGTGCCAGCAGTTTTGGGTGGGGACAGGGGATCTACGAGCAGTACTTC. Translation: CASSFGWGQGIYEQYF.

The chain combines TRBV20-1 with TRBJ1-5; 8 bases align to TRBD1. Trimming at V came to 1 base and at J to 7 bases, leaving 12 bases not matched to a gene. The CDR3 runs 16 residues. Germline CDR1 DFQATT, CDR2 SNEGSKA (reference sequence). CDR3 protein: CSARASGRGPRQPQHF. The CDR3 DNA reads as TGCAGTGCTAGAGCCTCGGGCAGGGGGCCGAGACAGCCCCAGCATTTT.